This T cell receptor beta chain derives from a study of response to subunit inactivated influenza vaccine. One entry per CDR3 protein, called by TCRdb with MiXCR from the RT-PCR reads. The table has approximately 530,000 distinct CDR3 sequences, approximately 13% seen once; the top ten hold around 13%. Remarks on this clonotype: The junction departs from the called germline gene at one end, perhaps through a read error.

CDR3 size: 18 residues. V and J are TRBV6-7 and TRBJ2-3; 8 positions match TRBD2. TRBV6-7 is annotated as an ORF whose role is uncertain. Sequenced material: PBMCs from blood, taken around seven weeks after vaccination. The TCR originated in a man aged 50 or older who received an inactivated influenza vaccine. Here the CDR3 DNA reads TGTGCCATCAGTTGGGGTGACGTAGCGGGGATCAAAACAGATACGCAGTATTTT. Translating gives CAISWGDVAGIKTDTQYF.